This T cell receptor (beta chain) was recorded in a study of shared clonotypes between healthy human individuals. The study, taken as a whole, reports: A few donors had about 5% of their naive CD4 clonotypes in common. The small donor group covered limited genetic and exposure diversity.

This CDR3 is 12 amino acids long. Trimming pared 8 bases from V and 5 bases from J, leaving 9 bases between. Germline V lookup: CDR1 SGHTA, CDR2 FQGTGA. For this clone: The target antigen is unknown.

Profiling relied on immunoSEQ multiplex PCR, and the TCRdb table lists in-frame clones only, not all of them. The repertoire holds roughly 2,000,000 clones, with just over 90% as singletons. The naive CD8 subset, CD45RO-negative cells positively selected for CCR7, excluded terminally differentiated effector memory CD45RA+ cells. Healthy and HIV-negative, the adult donors had no recent acute infections or vaccinations. All of the donors resided in Nashville, Tennessee, and each was a Caucasian adult. The chain recombines TRBV7-3 with TRBJ2-2; D gene uncertain. The origin of this receptor is a man in his late teens or twenties in good health. Some clones in this sample may be carry-over from other donors' samples. The source material was naive CD8+ T cells from PBMCs. CDR3 amino acids: CASRGNTGELFF. CDR3 coding DNA: TGTGCCAGCCGCGGAAATACCGGGGAGCTGTTTTTT.